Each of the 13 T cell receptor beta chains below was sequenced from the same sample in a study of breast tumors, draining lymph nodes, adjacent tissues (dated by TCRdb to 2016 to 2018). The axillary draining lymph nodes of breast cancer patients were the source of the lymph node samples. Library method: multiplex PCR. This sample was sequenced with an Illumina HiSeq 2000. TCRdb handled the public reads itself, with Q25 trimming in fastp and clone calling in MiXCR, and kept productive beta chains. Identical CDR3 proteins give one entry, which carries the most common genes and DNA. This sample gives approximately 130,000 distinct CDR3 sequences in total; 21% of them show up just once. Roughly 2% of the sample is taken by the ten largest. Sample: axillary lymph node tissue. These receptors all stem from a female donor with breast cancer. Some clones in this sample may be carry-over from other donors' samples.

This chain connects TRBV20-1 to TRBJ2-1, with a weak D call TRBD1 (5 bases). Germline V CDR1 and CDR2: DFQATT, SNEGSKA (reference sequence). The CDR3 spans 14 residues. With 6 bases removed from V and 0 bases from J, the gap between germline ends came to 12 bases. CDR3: CSAVQESSYNEQFF. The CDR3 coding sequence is TGCAGTGCAGTACAGGAGAGCTCCTACAATGAGCAGTTCTTC.

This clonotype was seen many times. CDR3 sequence (DNA): TGTGCCAGCAGCTTAACGTACGGGGCTAGCGAGGCCGGTGAGCAGTTCTTC. Its protein is CASSLTYGASEAGEQFF. This rearrangement joins TRBV7-9 to TRBJ2-1; possibly TRBD2 for D (6 bases). V was clipped by 2 bases and J by 9 bases, with 23 bases between them. Per the germline V gene, CDR1 is SEHNR and CDR2 is FQNEAQ (reference sequence). The CDR3 totals 17 residues.

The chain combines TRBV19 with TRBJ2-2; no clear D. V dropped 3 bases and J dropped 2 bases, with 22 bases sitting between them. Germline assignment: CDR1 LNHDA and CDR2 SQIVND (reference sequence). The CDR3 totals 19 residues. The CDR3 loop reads CASSMLVYEAEPNTGELFF. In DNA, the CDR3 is TGTGCCAGTAGTATGCTAGTTTATGAGGCAGAGCCTAACACCGGGGAGCTGTTTTTT.

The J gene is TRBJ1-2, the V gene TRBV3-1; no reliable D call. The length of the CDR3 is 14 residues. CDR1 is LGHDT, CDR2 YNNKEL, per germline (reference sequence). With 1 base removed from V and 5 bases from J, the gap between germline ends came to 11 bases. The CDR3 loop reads CASSQGPAFYGYTF. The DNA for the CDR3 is TGTGCCAGCAGCCAAGGGCCAGCGTTTTATGGCTACACCTTC.

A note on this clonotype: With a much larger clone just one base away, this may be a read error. CDR3 amino acids: CASSPFGPGDEQFF. Written as DNA, the CDR3 is TGTGCCAGCAGCCCCTTCGGACCGGGGGATGAGCAGTTCTTC. This sequence joins TRBV7-9 and TRBJ2-1; tentative D call: TRBD2 (6 bases). CDR1 and CDR2 (germline): SEHNR, FQNEAQ (reference sequence). V lost 5 bases and J 8 bases, leaving 16 bases between the germline ends. The CDR3 extends over 14 amino acids.

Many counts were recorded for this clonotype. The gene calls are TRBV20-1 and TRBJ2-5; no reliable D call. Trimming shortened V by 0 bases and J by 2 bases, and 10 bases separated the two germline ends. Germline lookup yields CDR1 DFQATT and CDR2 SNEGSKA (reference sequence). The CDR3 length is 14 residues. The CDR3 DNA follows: TGCAGTGCTAGAGATGCTTCTAGTCAAGAGACCCAGTACTTC. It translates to CSARDASSQETQYF.

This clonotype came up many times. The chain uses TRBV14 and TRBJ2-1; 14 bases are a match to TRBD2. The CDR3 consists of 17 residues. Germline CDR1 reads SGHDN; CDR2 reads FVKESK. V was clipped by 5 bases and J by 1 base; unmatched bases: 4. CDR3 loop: CASSIRTSGRSYNEQFF. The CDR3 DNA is TGTGCCAGCAGCATAAGGACTAGCGGGAGGTCCTACAATGAGCAGTTCTTC.

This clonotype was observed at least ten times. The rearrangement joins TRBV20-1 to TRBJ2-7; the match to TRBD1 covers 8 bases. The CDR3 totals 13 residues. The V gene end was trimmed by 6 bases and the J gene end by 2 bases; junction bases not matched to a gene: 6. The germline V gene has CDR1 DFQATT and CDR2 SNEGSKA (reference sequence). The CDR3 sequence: CSARLQGAYEQYF. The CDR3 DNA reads TGCAGTGCCAGACTACAGGGGGCCTACGAGCAGTACTTC.

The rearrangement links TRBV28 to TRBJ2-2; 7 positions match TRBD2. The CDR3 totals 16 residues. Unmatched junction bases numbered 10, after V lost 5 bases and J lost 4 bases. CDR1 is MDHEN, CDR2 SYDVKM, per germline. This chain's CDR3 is CASSPSWGRGTGELFF. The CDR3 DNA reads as TGTGCCAGCAGTCCCTCCTGGGGGAGGGGCACCGGGGAGCTGTTTTTT.

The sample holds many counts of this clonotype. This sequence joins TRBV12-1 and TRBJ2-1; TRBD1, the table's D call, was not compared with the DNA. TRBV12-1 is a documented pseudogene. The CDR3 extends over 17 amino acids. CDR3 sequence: CASSFLCHRDSYNEQFF. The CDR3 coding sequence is TGTGCCAGCAGCTTTCTTTGTCACAGGGATTCCTACAATGAGCAGTTCTTC.

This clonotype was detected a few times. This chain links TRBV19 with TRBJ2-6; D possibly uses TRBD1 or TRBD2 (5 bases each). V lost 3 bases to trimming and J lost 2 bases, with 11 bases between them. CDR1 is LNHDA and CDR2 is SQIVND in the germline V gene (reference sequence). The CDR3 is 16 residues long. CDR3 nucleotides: TGTGCCAGTAGTATCCGGGGCTCTGCTGGGGCCAACGTCCTGACTTTC. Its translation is CASSIRGSAGANVLTF.

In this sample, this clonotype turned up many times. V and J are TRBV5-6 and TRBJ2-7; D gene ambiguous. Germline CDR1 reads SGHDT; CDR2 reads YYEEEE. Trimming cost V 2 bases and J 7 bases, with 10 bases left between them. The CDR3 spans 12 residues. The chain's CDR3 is CASSLKMREQYF. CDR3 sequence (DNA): TGTGCCAGCAGCTTAAAGATGAGGGAGCAGTACTTC.

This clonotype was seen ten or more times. CDR3 region: CSARQPDSAYNEQFF. CDR3 in DNA: TGCAGTGCTCGACAACCGGACAGTGCCTACAATGAGCAGTTCTTC. This rearrangement joins TRBV20-1 to TRBJ2-1, with D tentatively TRBD1 (6 bases). The ends were cut back, 5 bases at V and 2 bases at J, with 16 bases in the middle. The CDR3 has 15 residues. Germline V gives CDR1 DFQATT, CDR2 SNEGSKA (reference sequence).